Shown below are 7 T cell receptor beta chains from a single sample sequenced in a study of CD4 T cells in relation to SARS-CoV-2 and coronaviruses. The table came from immunoSEQ multiplex PCR; TCRdb's copy has only in-frame clones and leaves some out. The table lists about 16,000 clones, about 80% of them singletons. No antigen is known for these receptors. The unexposed donors gave CD4+ T cells in about 2011-2018, prior to COVID-19. CD4+ T cells were isolated from the cells after around eleven days of culture. Sequenced sample: CD4+ T cells from PBMCs, cultured in vitro. The receptors originated from a human donor in good health.

This chain connects TRBV11-3 to TRBJ2-7; D not resolved. Trimming cost V 1 base and J 0 bases, with 7 bases left between them. The CDR3 covers 14 residues. CDR1 and CDR2 from the germline V gene are SGHNT and YENEEA. DNA of the CDR3: TGTGCCAGCAGCTTAGGGGGTGCCTCCTACGAGCAGTACTTC. Translated, it gives CASSLGGASYEQYF.

The table lists this clone with a few counts. V gene TRBV6-5 combines with J gene TRBJ2-7; the D gene is possibly TRBD2 (5 bases). The germline V gene encodes CDR1 MNHEY and CDR2 SVGAGI. This CDR3 contains 13 residues. V dropped 10 bases and J dropped 0 bases, with 13 bases sitting between them. This chain's CDR3 is CAIRRLTSYEQYF. CDR3 DNA: TGTGCCATACGGAGGTTAACCTCCTACGAGCAGTACTTC.

The rearrangement uses TRBV28 and TRBJ1-1, with a weak D call TRBD1 (6 bases). Between the trimmed V and J ends, which lost 3 bases and 1 base, there was a span of 9 bases. The CDR3 is made up of 14 amino acids. Germline V gene data show CDR1 as MDHEN and CDR2 as SYDVKM. The CDR3: CASSFGGQNTEAFF. In DNA, the CDR3 is TGTGCCAGCAGTTTTGGGGGACAGAACACTGAAGCTTTCTTT.

CDR3 protein: CASSLGTGLWNGYTF. As DNA, the CDR3 is TGCGCCAGCAGCTTGGGAACAGGGCTATGGAATGGCTACACCTTC. V is TRBV5-1 and J is TRBJ1-2; weak D call: TRBD1 (6 bases). Trimming pared 0 bases from V and 6 bases from J, leaving 15 bases between. Germline V CDR1 and CDR2: SGHRS, YFSETQ. The CDR3 loop spans 15 amino acids.

The rearrangement uses TRBV28 and TRBJ1-3; no clear D gene. The CDR3 contains 16 residues. Germline-derived CDR1 and CDR2 are MDHEN and SYDVKM. With 3 bases removed from V and 0 bases from J, the gap between germline ends came to 12 bases. Here the CDR3 reads CASSFDPRYSGNTIYF. CDR3 sequence (DNA): TGTGCCAGCAGTTTCGACCCCCGGTACTCTGGAAACACCATATATTTT.

J is TRBJ1-5 and V is TRBV28, with D unresolved. This CDR3 is built from 13 residues. Trimming stripped 5 bases from V and 3 bases from J, with 8 bases between. Germline-derived CDR1 and CDR2 are MDHEN and SYDVKM. CDR3 in amino acids: CASSTGNNQPQHF. CDR3 nucleotides: TGTGCCAGCAGTACGGGAAACAATCAGCCCCAGCATTTT.

The CDR3 protein is CASSEGINEKLFF. CDR3 coding DNA: TGTGCCAGTTCCGAGGGGATTAATGAAAAACTGTTTTTT. The rearrangement links TRBV19 to TRBJ1-4; tentatively, D is TRBD1 (5 bases). CDR1 is LNHDA, CDR2 SQIVND, per germline (reference sequence). Trimming pared 8 bases from V and 4 bases from J, leaving 11 bases between. The CDR3 runs to 13 residues. Full variable domain (rest looked up from reference TRBV19 and TRBJ1-4): DGGITQSPKYLFRKEGQNVTLSCEQNLNHDAMYWYRQDPGQGLRLIYYSQIVNDFQKGDIAEGYSVSREKKESFPLTVTSAQKNPTAFYLCASSEGINEKLFFGSGTQLSVL.